What follows are 9 T cell receptor beta chains derived from one specimen sequenced in a study of response to subunit inactivated influenza vaccine. One entry per CDR3 protein, called by TCRdb with MiXCR from the RT-PCR reads. The data contain 650,000 or so distinct CDR3 sequences, 14% of them seen just once; the ten biggest clones take up less than 8.5%. The sample here was PBMCs from blood, taken around 15 days before vaccination. These receptors all stem from a man in his fifties or sixties who received an inactivated influenza vaccine.

There are many counts of this clonotype. The J gene is TRBJ1-3, the V gene TRBV4-3, with D tentatively TRBD1 (6 bases). The V and J ends lost 5 bases and 0 bases respectively, with 17 bases between them. The germline V gene has CDR1 LGHNA and CDR2 YSLEER. The CDR3 has 17 amino acids. In DNA form, the CDR3 reads TGCGCCAGCAGCTCAGCCGGGACAAGCAACTCTGGAAACACCATATATTTT. Its translation is CASSSAGTSNSGNTIYF.

This clonotype appeared a few times. The gene calls are TRBV7-9 and TRBJ1-5, with 7 positions matching TRBD1. The CDR3 consists of 15 residues. Germline values: CDR1 SEHNR, CDR2 FQNEAQ (reference sequence). V dropped 4 bases and J dropped 3; count of bases not matched to a gene: 6. The DNA for the CDR3 is TGTGCCAGCAGCTCGGCCGACAGGGACAATCAGCCCCAGCATTTT. Amino acids: CASSSADRDNQPQHF.

There are a few counts of this clonotype. J is TRBJ1-1 and V is TRBV28; no clear D gene. V lost 10 bases to trimming and J lost 3 bases, with 12 bases between them. Per germline, CDR1 MDHEN and CDR2 SYDVKM. There are 12 residues in the CDR3. The CDR3 DNA is TGTGCCACCCGCCTTCGGGACACTGAAGCTTTCTTT. This codes for CATRLRDTEAFF.

This clonotype was detected a few times. The chain recombines TRBV14 with TRBJ2-1; 7 bases align to TRBD2. The germline CDR1 and CDR2 sequences are SGHDN and FVKESK. Trimming removed 2 bases from V and 5 bases from J; junction bases left unmatched: 3. CDR3 length: 14 residues. CDR3 in amino acids: CASSQPGTNNEQFF. The CDR3 DNA is TGTGCCAGCAGCCAACCCGGGACTAACAATGAGCAGTTCTTC.

This sequence joins TRBV9 and TRBJ2-4; D is perhaps TRBD1 or TRBD2 (5 bases each). Germline CDR1 and CDR2: SGDLS and YYNGEE. CDR3 length: 16 residues. Between the trimmed V and J ends, which lost 4 bases and 5 bases, there was a span of 19 bases. The CDR3 region is CASSPGTGMGENIQYF. For the CDR3, the DNA is TGTGCCAGCAGCCCCGGGACCGGAATGGGGGAAAACATTCAGTACTTC.

This clonotype has a count of ten or more. CDR3 protein: CASSFAGGNTEAFF. Here the CDR3 DNA reads TGTGCCAGCAGTTTTGCAGGGGGGAACACTGAAGCTTTCTTT. V usage is TRBV27 and J usage is TRBJ1-1; 7 bases align to TRBD1. The germline V gene encodes CDR1 MNHEY and CDR2 SMNVEV (reference sequence). The V and J ends lost 3 bases and 1 base, in that order; junction bases with no gene match: 2. The CDR3 length is 14 residues.

The chain couples TRBV10-3 to TRBJ2-2, with TRBD2 identical over 7 bases. After removal of 8 bases from V and 6 bases from J, the junction contained 9 bases not matched to a gene. CDR1 and CDR2 from the germline V gene are ENHRY and SYGVKD. CDR3 length equals 14 residues. CDR3 bases: TGTGCCATCGGTAGGCGGGAGACGGCCGGGGAGCTGTTTTTT. Protein: CAIGRRETAGELFF.

This clonotype turned up a few times. The V gene is TRBV5-1, the J gene TRBJ1-1; 7 bases map to TRBD1. Germline assignment: CDR1 SGHRS and CDR2 YFSETQ. This CDR3 has 15 residues. Germline trimming cut 3 bases from V and 6 bases from J; bases unmatched to any gene: 11. CDR3 sequence: CASSSAGHRGSEAFF. CDR3 sequence (DNA): TGCGCCAGCAGCTCCGCGGGCCACAGGGGCTCTGAAGCTTTCTTT. Looking up the rest from reference TRBV5-1 and TRBJ1-1 gives the full variable domain: KAGVTQTPRYLIKTRGQQVTLSCSPISGHRSVSWYQQTPGQGLQFLFEYFSETQRNKGNFPGRFSGRQFSNSRSEMNVSTLELGDSALYLCASSSAGHRGSEAFFGQGTRLTVV.

The chain couples TRBV7-9 to TRBJ2-7, with 7 bases fitting TRBD2. Germline V lookup: CDR1 SEHNR, CDR2 FQNEAQ (reference sequence). The junction had 14 bases not matched to a gene; V was cut back by 5 bases and J by 4 bases. CDR3 size: 16 residues. The CDR3 DNA follows: TGTGCCAGCAGCCCATCGCTAGCGGATGAACCATACGAGCAGTACTTC. Protein sequence: CASSPSLADEPYEQYF.